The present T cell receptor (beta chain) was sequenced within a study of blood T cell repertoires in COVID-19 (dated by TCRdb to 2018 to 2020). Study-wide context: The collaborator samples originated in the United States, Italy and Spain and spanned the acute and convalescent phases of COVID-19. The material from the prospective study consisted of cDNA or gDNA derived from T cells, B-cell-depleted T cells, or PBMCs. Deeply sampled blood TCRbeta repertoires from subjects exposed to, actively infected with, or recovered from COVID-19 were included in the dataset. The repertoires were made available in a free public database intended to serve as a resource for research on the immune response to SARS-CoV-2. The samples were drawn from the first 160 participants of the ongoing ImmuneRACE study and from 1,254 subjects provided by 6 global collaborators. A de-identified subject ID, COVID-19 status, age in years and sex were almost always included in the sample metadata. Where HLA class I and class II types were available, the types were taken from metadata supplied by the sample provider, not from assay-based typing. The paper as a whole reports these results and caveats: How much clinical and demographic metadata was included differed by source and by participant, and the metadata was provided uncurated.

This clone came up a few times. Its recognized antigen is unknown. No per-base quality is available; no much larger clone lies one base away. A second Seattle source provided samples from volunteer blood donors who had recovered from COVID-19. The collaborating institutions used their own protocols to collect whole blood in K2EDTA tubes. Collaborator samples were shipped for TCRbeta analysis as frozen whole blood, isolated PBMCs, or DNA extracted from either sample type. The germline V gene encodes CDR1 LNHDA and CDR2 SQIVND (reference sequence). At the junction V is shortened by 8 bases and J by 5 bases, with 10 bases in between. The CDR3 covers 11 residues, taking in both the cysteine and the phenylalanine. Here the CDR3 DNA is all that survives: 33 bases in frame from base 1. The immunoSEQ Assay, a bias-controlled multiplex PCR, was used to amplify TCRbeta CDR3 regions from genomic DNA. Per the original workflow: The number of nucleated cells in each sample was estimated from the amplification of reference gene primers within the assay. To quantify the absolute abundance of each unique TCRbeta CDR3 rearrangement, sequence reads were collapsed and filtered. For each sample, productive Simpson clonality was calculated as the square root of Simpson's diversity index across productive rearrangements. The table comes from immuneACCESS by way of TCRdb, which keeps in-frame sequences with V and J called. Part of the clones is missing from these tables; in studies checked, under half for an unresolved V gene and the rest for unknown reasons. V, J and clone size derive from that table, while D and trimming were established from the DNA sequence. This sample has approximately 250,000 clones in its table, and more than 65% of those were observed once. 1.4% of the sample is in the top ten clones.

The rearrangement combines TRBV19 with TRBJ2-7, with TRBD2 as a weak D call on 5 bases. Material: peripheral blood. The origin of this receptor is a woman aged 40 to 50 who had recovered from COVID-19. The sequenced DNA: TGTGCCAGTCGGGATTATGACGAGCAGTACTTC. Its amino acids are CASRDYDEQYF.